Below, 21 T cell receptor beta chains from the same sample are listed, as sequenced in a study of chemoradiotherapy in HPV16-positive cancers. Some clones are missing from TCRdb's copy, which holds only in-frame ones; the method was immunoSEQ multiplex PCR. The table records 2,500 to 4,000 clones, 90% of them present only once. Specimen: tumor tissue, collected from a patient who underwent chemoradiotherapy. Source of these receptors: a human donor with HPV-associated anogenital cancer.

V and J are TRBV28 and TRBJ2-5; D ambiguous. Trimming shortened V by 3 bases and J by 5 bases, and 7 bases separated the two germline ends. Germline assignment: CDR1 MDHEN and CDR2 SYDVKM. The CDR3 covers 12 residues. The CDR3 region has the DNA TGTGCCAGCAGTTTTGTGAGGGAGACCCAGTACTTC. Its protein is CASSFVRETQYF.

This chain joins TRBV10-1 and TRBJ2-2; 8 nucleotides line up with TRBD1. Trimming took 7 bases from V and 4 from J; bases not matched to a gene: 2. The germline V gene encodes CDR1 WNHNN and CDR2 SYGVQD (reference sequence). The CDR3 length is 13 residues. As DNA, the CDR3 is TGCGCCAGCAACGACAGGGGCACCGGGGAGCTGTTTTTT. Encoded protein: CASNDRGTGELFF.

CDR3 sequence: CASSPRAGPYEQYF. CDR3 bases: TGTGCCAGCAGCCCGCGGGCGGGACCCTACGAGCAGTACTTC. The chain combines TRBV5-5 with TRBJ2-7; tentative D call: TRBD2 (6 bases). Trimming stripped 4 bases from V and 2 bases from J, with 13 bases between. The CDR3 is 14 amino acids. Looked up from germline, CDR1 is SGHKS and CDR2 is YYEKEE (reference sequence). Complete variable domain (other parts from reference TRBV5-5 and TRBJ2-7): DAGVTQSPTHLIKTRGQQVTLRCSPISGHKSVSWYQQVLGQGPQFIFQYYEKEERGRGNFPDRFSARQFPNYSSELNVNALLLGDSALYLCASSPRAGPYEQYFGPGTRLTVT.

The chain carries TRBV6-5 and TRBJ1-6, with D tentatively TRBD1 (6 bases). Germline-derived CDR1 and CDR2 are MNHEY and SVGAGI. Trimming took 2 bases from V and 7 from J, leaving 15 bases between them. The CDR3 is 16 amino acids. This CDR3 is CASSYKLQGRNSPLHF. The CDR3 region has the DNA TGTGCCAGCAGTTACAAACTACAGGGTAGAAATTCACCCCTCCACTTT.

This clone appeared a single time. The chain has TRBV9 and TRBJ1-3, with TRBD1 as a possible D gene (6 bases). The CDR3 covers 15 residues. The V end lost 4 bases, the J end lost 4 bases, and 15 bases lay between the germline ends. Germline CDR1 and CDR2: SGDLS and YYNGEE. In DNA, the CDR3 is TGTGCCAGCAGCCCTGACAGGTTCTCAGGAAACACCATATATTTT. Encoded protein: CASSPDRFSGNTIYF.

Concerning this clone: No DNA is shown, since the ends of the CDR3 on it are uncertain; the CDR3 is the one TCRdb lists. V is TRBV27 and J is TRBJ1-2; the table assigns TRBD1, which was not confirmed against the DNA. CDR1 and CDR2 from the germline V gene are MNHEY and SMNVEV (reference sequence). Counting both end residues, the CDR3 totals 14 amino acids. The CDR3 loop is CASSSVGPGAADTF.

This clone was recorded a few times. The chain carries TRBV7-3 and TRBJ2-5; tentatively, D is TRBD1 or TRBD2 (6 bases each). Germline-derived CDR1 and CDR2 are SGHTA and FQGTGA. CDR3 size: 14 residues. Trimming shortened V by 4 bases and J by 5 bases, and 14 bases separated the two germline ends. DNA for the CDR3: TGTGCCAGCAGCTCTCTGGGGGGCACGGAGACCCAGTACTTC. This translates into CASSSLGGTETQYF.

The chain is built from TRBV11-2 and TRBJ2-3; D gene uncertain. Germline values: CDR1 SGHAT, CDR2 FQNNGV. Trimming shortened V by 3 bases and J by 6 bases, and 16 bases separated the two germline ends. The length of the CDR3 is 15 residues. For the CDR3, the DNA is TGTGCCAGCAGCTTTGGTCGTCTCATAAGGGATACGCAGTATTTT. It is translated as CASSFGRLIRDTQYF.

In its sample, this clone was seen once. This rearrangement joins TRBV10-2 to TRBJ1-5; D is uncertain. The CDR3 contains 14 residues. Germline V gene lookup returns CDR1 WSHSY and CDR2 SAAADI. The V end was cut by 0 bases, the J end by 6 bases, with 9 bases between. The CDR3 DNA sequence: TGCGCCAGCAGTGAGTCGAACTTCGGTCAGCCCCAGCATTTT. The encoded protein is CASSESNFGQPQHF.

V is TRBV30 and J is TRBJ1-6; the match to TRBD1 covers 8 bases. The CDR3 has 18 residues. In germline, CDR1 is GTSNPN, CDR2 SVGIG (reference sequence). V was clipped by 1 base and J by 4 bases; unmatched bases: 12. The CDR3 loop reads CAWSETSDRAAYNSPLHF. The CDR3 nucleotides read TGTGCCTGGAGTGAAACCTCGGACAGGGCCGCATATAATTCACCCCTCCACTTT.

The count of this clone is one. The chain joins TRBV5-1 to TRBJ1-1, with D unclear. This CDR3 spans 13 amino acids. Germline CDR1 SGHRS, CDR2 YFSETQ. Trimming shortened V by 4 bases and J by 0 bases, and 7 bases separated the two germline ends. CDR3 nucleotides: TGCGCCAGCAGCACCCAGATGAACACTGAAGCTTTCTTT. This gives the protein CASSTQMNTEAFF. Using reference TRBV5-1 and TRBJ1-1 for the parts outside the CDR3, the full variable domain is KAGVTQTPRYLIKTRGQQVTLSCSPISGHRSVSWYQQTPGQGLQFLFEYFSETQRNKGNFPGRFSGRQFSNSRSEMNVSTLELGDSALYLCASSTQMNTEAFFGQGTRLTVV.

This chain links TRBV6-1 with TRBJ1-5, with D unclear. The CDR3 runs 12 residues. Between the trimmed V and J ends, which lost 7 bases and 7 bases, there was a span of 11 bases. Germline assignment: CDR1 MNHNS and CDR2 SASEGT. CDR3 nucleotides: TGTGCCAGCACCCACGCCGGGCAGCCCCAGCATTTT. Protein: CASTHAGQPQHF.

The chain combines TRBV2 with TRBJ1-3; D gene uncertain. Trimming removed 5 bases at V and 4 bases at J, with 6 bases between. The germline V gene has CDR1 SNHLY and CDR2 FYNNEI. The CDR3 loop spans 12 amino acids. The CDR3 nucleotides read TGTGCCAGCAGTACTAGGGGAAACACCATATATTTT. Translated, it gives CASSTRGNTIYF.

V gene TRBV7-9 combines with J gene TRBJ1-5; 7 bases are a match to TRBD1. Germline V lookup: CDR1 SEHNR, CDR2 FQNEAQ (reference sequence). There are 15 residues in the CDR3. The J segment lost 0 bases and the V segment lost 5 bases, leaving 4 bases of the junction unmatched. The CDR3 sequence is CASSQTGDSNQPQHF. For the CDR3, the DNA is TGTGCCAGCAGCCAAACAGGGGATAGCAATCAGCCCCAGCATTTT.

The chain combines TRBV28 with TRBJ2-5; 8 nucleotides line up with TRBD1. CDR1 is MDHEN and CDR2 is SYDVKM in the germline V gene. CDR3 length equals 15 residues. After removal of 5 bases from V and 9 bases from J, the junction contained 14 bases not matched to a gene. The CDR3 sequence: CASSGSVQGARSQYF. The CDR3 DNA is TGTGCCAGCAGTGGCTCTGTCCAGGGGGCTAGGTCCCAGTACTTC.

The chain couples TRBV13 to TRBJ2-7, with a weak D call TRBD2 (6 bases). Trimming took off 5 bases at V and 3 bases at J, with 14 bases between the two ends. Germline V lookup: CDR1 PRHDT, CDR2 FYEKMQ (reference sequence). CDR3 length: 14 amino acids. The CDR3 sequence: CASSPRGAGYEQYF. Here the CDR3 DNA reads TGTGCCAGCAGCCCCCGAGGAGCGGGCTACGAGCAGTACTTC.

The rearrangement joins TRBV12-1 to TRBJ2-6. TRBV12-1 has pseudogene status. This CDR3 comprises 18 residues. CDR3 sequence: CASSRGYYRTKSGQRPTF. The CDR3 nucleotides read TGTGCCAGCAGCCGGGGATATTATAGGACAAAGTCGGGCCAACGTCCTACTTTC.

This clone was seen just once. The rearrangement links TRBV9 to TRBJ2-7, with 9 bases lining up with TRBD1. The CDR3 has 17 amino acids. CDR1 is SGDLS, CDR2 YYNGEE, per germline. Trimming took 3 bases from V and 3 from J; bases not matched to a gene: 13. The CDR3 sequence is CASSGQQGAGPFYEQYF. The CDR3 coding sequence is TGTGCCAGCAGCGGACAACAGGGGGCTGGTCCGTTCTACGAGCAGTACTTC.

This chain joins TRBV5-1 and TRBJ2-7; D unresolved. The germline CDR1 and CDR2 sequences are SGHRS and YFSETQ. The V end lost 4 bases, the J end lost 1 base, and 9 bases lay between the germline ends. CDR3 size: 13 residues. CDR3 DNA: TGCGCCAGCAGCAACAGTGGGTCCTACGAGCAGTACTTC. This gives the protein CASSNSGSYEQYF.

There are a few counts of this clone. This sequence joins TRBV9 and TRBJ1-2; 8 bases are a match to TRBD1. V lost 0 bases to trimming and J lost 7 bases; unmatched junction nucleotides: 5. Per germline, CDR1 SGDLS and CDR2 YYNGEE. This CDR3 spans 14 amino acids. The CDR3 bases are TGTGCCAGCAGCGTAGCCGGACAGGGCGCTGGCTACACCTTC. Translating it yields CASSVAGQGAGYTF.

The chain has TRBV7-2 and TRBJ1-3; TRBD1 is a possible D gene (5 bases). Trimming cost V 4 bases and J 0 bases, with 7 bases left between them. CDR1 and CDR2 (germline): SGHTA, FQGNSA. This CDR3 region has 14 residues. The CDR3 sequence is CASSSGPSGNTIYF. CDR3 in DNA: TGTGCCAGCAGCTCGGGACCCTCTGGAAACACCATATATTTT.